The entry below gives a single T cell receptor (beta chain) sequence along with its context. What it binds is not known. Looked up from germline, CDR1 is MNHEY and CDR2 is SMNVEV (reference sequence). V lost 5 bases to trimming and J lost 8 bases, with 9 bases between them. This CDR3 comprises 11 residues. These data belong to a study of T cell repertoires in cytomegalovirus infection. On the study more broadly: Indications came from public TCR beta signatures; they pointed to CMV infection and to a matching HLA type.

TCRdb reanalysed the reads using MiXCR and keeps one entry per CDR3 protein. The profile shows 40,000 to 55,000 distinct CDR3 sequences, about a fifth of them singletons. V gene TRBV27 combines with J gene TRBJ1-2; the D is unclear. The sample consisted of CD8+ T cells from cultured PBMCs, taken from culture after CMV antigen stimulation. The source of this sequence is a human donor in good health (CMV status not recorded). Some clones in this sample may be carry-over from other donors' samples. This chain's CDR3 is CASSPGVGYTF. DNA of the CDR3: TGTGCCAGCAGTCCCGGCGTGGGCTACACCTTC.